This TCR beta chain was captured in a study of monozygotic twins with cystic fibrosis. Germline-derived CDR1 and CDR2 are MNHEY and SVGAGI. The CDR3 is made up of 15 amino acids. The germline V and J ends were trimmed by 10 bases and 11 bases, with 24 bases remaining between them. Details on this clone: What it binds is unknown.

The method was immunoSEQ multiplex PCR; TCRdb's version includes in-frame clones alone and lacks a portion of them. This repertoire shows under 20,000 clones, approximately 97% found once; its top ten account for 1.9%. General observations from the study: Monozygotic CF twins shared more identical nucleotide clonotypes than unrelated patients. J usage was most co-twin-similar in 8 of 16 pairs, V in 13. In this small cohort, shared CDR3 numbers showed no association with age, concordance or disease severity.

The J gene is TRBJ1-6, the V gene TRBV6-5; TRBD1 might be the D (6 bases). The source of this sequence is a young woman with cystic fibrosis. Sequencing was carried out using blood. The CDR3 sequence: CATYSRKTGSAPLHF. For the CDR3, the DNA is TGTGCCACCTACTCCCGCAAGACAGGCTCAGCACCCCTCCACTTT.